The 14 T cell receptor beta chains presented below share a single source sample, sequenced in a study of graft-versus-host responses after intestinal transplantation. TCRdb's table, derived via immunoSEQ multiplex PCR, lists solely in-frame clones and lacks some. This repertoire shows fewer than 120,000 clones, just under 95% found once; its top ten account for roughly 0.5%. These receptors' targets are unknown. Sequenced here: unstimulated CD8+ T cells sorted from spleen or lymph node cells, sampled before intestinal transplant. These receptors all come from a human donor who received an intestinal transplant.

The chain recombines TRBV27 with TRBJ1-1; 9 positions agree with TRBD1. CDR3 length: 16 amino acids. The trim removed 6 bases at V and 2 bases at J, leaving 10 bases unmatched. Germline lookup yields CDR1 MNHEY and CDR2 SMNVEV (reference sequence). The CDR3 loop is CASRPRATGGNTEAFF. DNA for the CDR3: TGTGCCAGCAGGCCCAGGGCGACAGGGGGAAACACTGAAGCTTTCTTT.

The chain recombines TRBV15 with TRBJ2-7; 8 nucleotides line up with TRBD1. V lost 5 bases, J lost 3 bases, and 12 bases stayed unmatched. The CDR3 runs to 16 residues. Germline CDR1 LNHNV, CDR2 YYDKDF (reference sequence). The CDR3 sequence is CATSPPWTGSLYEQYF. CDR3 DNA: TGTGCCACCAGCCCTCCCTGGACAGGGAGTCTCTACGAGCAGTACTTC.

CDR3 DNA: TGTGCCAGCAGCTTGGCACAAAAGAACGAGCAGTACTTC. Translated: CASSLAQKNEQYF. The chain carries TRBV5-6 and TRBJ2-7; D uncertain. Trimming cost V 0 bases and J 5 bases, with 9 bases left between them. Germline V gene data show CDR1 as SGHDT and CDR2 as YYEEEE. The CDR3 length is 13 residues.

This chain joins TRBV6-5 and TRBJ2-1; weak D call: TRBD2 (5 bases). CDR1 MNHEY and CDR2 SVGAGI come from the germline V gene. Trimming stripped 0 bases from V and 0 bases from J, with 9 bases between. The CDR3 consists of 16 residues. The CDR3 sequence is CASSYSLGSSYNEQFF. The CDR3 bases are TGTGCCAGCAGTTACTCGTTAGGGAGCTCCTACAATGAGCAGTTCTTC.

The CDR3 DNA reads as TGCGCCAGCAGCTTGGTAGCGGGAGGCACAGATACGCAGTATTTT. It specifies CASSLVAGGTDTQYF. This chain connects TRBV5-1 to TRBJ2-3; 9 bases agree with TRBD2. The CDR3 is made up of 15 amino acids. In germline, CDR1 is SGHRS, CDR2 YFSETQ. Trimming took 0 bases from V and 1 from J; bases not matched to a gene: 0. The variable domain in full, with the rest retrieved from reference TRBV5-1 and TRBJ2-3, is KAGVTQTPRYLIKTRGQQVTLSCSPISGHRSVSWYQQTPGQGLQFLFEYFSETQRNKGNFPGRFSGRQFSNSRSEMNVSTLELGDSALYLCASSLVAGGTDTQYFGPGTRLTVL.

The chain employs TRBV6-5 and TRBJ1-5; 9 bases match TRBD1. CDR1 and CDR2 from the germline V gene are MNHEY and SVGAGI. The CDR3 totals 14 residues. Unmatched junction bases numbered 2, after V lost 6 bases and J lost 2 bases. In DNA form, the CDR3 reads TGTGCCAGCAGCCGGGACAGGGGCAATCAGCCCCAGCATTTT. Residues: CASSRDRGNQPQHF.

The chain links TRBV6-1 to TRBJ1-3; D may be TRBD1 (6 bases). Trimming left V 8 bases short and J 2 bases short, with 16 bases between. CDR3 length: 15 amino acids. Germline V gene data show CDR1 as MNHNS and CDR2 as SASEGT. The DNA for the CDR3 is TGTGCCAGCTTGGGGGCCGTGAAAACTGGAAACACCATATATTTT. Protein product: CASLGAVKTGNTIYF.

About this clone: Within the sample, other DNA sequences also encode this same CDR3. The J gene is TRBJ1-2, the V gene TRBV19; D not certain. V lost 3 bases to trimming and J lost 5 bases, with 10 bases between them. The CDR3 runs to 13 residues. Per the germline V gene, CDR1 is LNHDA and CDR2 is SQIVND (reference sequence). CDR3 nucleotide sequence: TGTGCCAGTAGTATGGGCGGTAGTTATGGCTACACCTTC. It yields the protein CASSMGGSYGYTF.

The gene calls are TRBV6-6 and TRBJ2-5; 7 bases are shared with TRBD2. Germline-derived CDR1 and CDR2 are MNHNY and SVGAGI (reference sequence). The CDR3 is made up of 16 amino acids. V shed 6 bases and J 0 bases; nucleotides not matched to a gene: 10. The CDR3 bases are TGTGCCAGCAGATGGGGCGGGCTAGCGGACCAAGAGACCCAGTACTTC. Translating it yields CASRWGGLADQETQYF.

The chain has TRBV5-1 and TRBJ2-7; a possible D gene is TRBD1 (5 bases). This CDR3 is built from 15 residues. Germline V CDR1 and CDR2: SGHRS, YFSETQ. V gave up 4 bases and J gave up 3 bases, with 17 bases separating them. Written as DNA, the CDR3 is TGCGCCAGCAGCCCCTTTCGGCAAGGGGTCTACGAGCAGTACTTC. Amino acid sequence: CASSPFRQGVYEQYF.

The V gene is TRBV27, the J gene TRBJ2-4; no clear D gene. Trimming took off 7 bases at V and 9 bases at J, with 10 bases between the two ends. This CDR3 has 11 residues. The germline V gene has CDR1 MNHEY and CDR2 SMNVEV (reference sequence). The CDR3 spells CASISEGIQYF. CDR3 DNA sequence: TGTGCCAGCATCAGCGAAGGCATTCAGTACTTC.

CDR3 in amino acids: CASSQGGYRGPQETQYF. CDR3 DNA: TGTGCCAGCAGTCAAGGGGGCTACAGGGGCCCTCAAGAGACCCAGTACTTC. The chain joins TRBV28 to TRBJ2-5; 7 nucleotides align to TRBD1. This CDR3 has 17 amino acids. V shed 5 bases, J shed 2 bases, and the junction held 14 bases outside the gene matches. CDR1 and CDR2 (germline): MDHEN, SYDVKM.

The table lists this clone with a count of one. The chain recombines TRBV4-1 with TRBJ1-1; TRBD1 agrees at 7 bases. The length of the CDR3 is 14 residues. V lost 5 bases to trimming and J lost 4 bases; unmatched junction nucleotides: 7. Germline CDR1 and CDR2: MGHRA and YSYEKL. The CDR3 coding sequence is TGCGCCAGCAGCTCCGAGGGGGCAGGCACTGAAGCTTTCTTT. Translating gives CASSSEGAGTEAFF.

The rearrangement joins TRBV9 to TRBJ2-1; 7 bases match TRBD1. With 4 bases clipped from V and 0 bases from J, the junction kept 10 bases outside the gene matches. Germline-derived CDR1 and CDR2 are SGDLS and YYNGEE. The length of the CDR3 is 17 residues. The CDR3 here is CASSNRVGDSSYNEQFF. CDR3 coding DNA: TGTGCCAGCAGCAATCGAGTGGGGGACAGCTCCTACAATGAGCAGTTCTTC.